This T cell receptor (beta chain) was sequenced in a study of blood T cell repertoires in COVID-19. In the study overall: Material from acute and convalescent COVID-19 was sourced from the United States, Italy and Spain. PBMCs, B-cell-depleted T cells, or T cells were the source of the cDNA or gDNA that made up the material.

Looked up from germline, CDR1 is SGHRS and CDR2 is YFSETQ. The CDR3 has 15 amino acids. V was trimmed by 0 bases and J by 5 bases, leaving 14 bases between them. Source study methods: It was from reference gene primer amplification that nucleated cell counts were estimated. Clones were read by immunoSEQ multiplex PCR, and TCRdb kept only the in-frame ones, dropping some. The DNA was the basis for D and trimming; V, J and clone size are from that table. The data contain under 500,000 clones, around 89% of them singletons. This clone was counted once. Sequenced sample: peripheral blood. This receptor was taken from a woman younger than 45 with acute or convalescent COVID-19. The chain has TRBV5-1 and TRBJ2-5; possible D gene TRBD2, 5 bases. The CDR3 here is CASSLEVWGEETQYF. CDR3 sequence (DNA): TGCGCCAGCAGCTTGGAAGTGTGGGGAGAGGAGACCCAGTACTTC.